One and the same sample provided the 31 T cell receptor beta chains below, sequenced in a study of T cells in Graves' hyperthyroidism and ophthalmopathy. RNA transcripts served as the template for amplifying TCR beta CDR3 regions. The HTBI primer set drove a first-round RT-PCR of the TCR CDR3. TCRdb re-called the multiplex PCR reads with MiXCR, one entry per CDR3 protein. The sample carries 300,000 or so distinct CDR3 sequences, approximately 15% recorded once. Sequenced input: blood. Every receptor here comes from a young man with Graves' hyperthyroidism.

About this clonotype itself: At one boundary the junction diverges from the germline segment, which might be a read error. The chain combines TRBV6-2 or TRBV6-3 with TRBJ2-2; D gene unclear. CDR1 and CDR2 (germline): MNHEY, SVGEGT. This CDR3 is 15 amino acids long. The chain's CDR3 is CACSYKHVVNGELFF. Here the CDR3 DNA reads TGTGCCTGCAGTTATAAGCACGTCGTGAACGGGGAGCTGTTTTTT.

In this sample, this clonotype turned up a few times. The chain joins TRBV3-1 to TRBJ2-7; 8 bases map to TRBD2. The CDR3 is 14 residues long. The germline gives CDR1 LGHDT, CDR2 YNNKEL (reference sequence). The V gene end was trimmed by 6 bases and the J gene end by 4 bases; junction bases not matched to a gene: 8. The CDR3 region has the DNA TGTGCCAGCAGATCACTAGCGGCCGTTTACGAGCAGTACTTC. Protein: CASRSLAAVYEQYF.

Ten or more counts support this clonotype. The V and J genes are TRBV2 and TRBJ2-3; D call uncertain. V was cut by 8 bases and J by 3 bases, with 9 bases left in between. This CDR3 region has 12 residues. CDR1 SNHLY and CDR2 FYNNEI come from the germline V gene. The CDR3 coding sequence is TGTGCCAGCGGATTTGCGACAGATACGCAGTATTTT. Protein: CASGFATDTQYF.

The rearrangement uses TRBV18 and TRBJ1-6; 8 bases fit TRBD1. CDR1 and CDR2 (germline): KGHSH, LQKENI. There are 14 residues in the CDR3. V was pared by 4 bases and J by 10 bases, with 6 bases of the junction left unmatched. The CDR3 loop is CASSRDRRGSPLHF. The CDR3 DNA reads TGTGCCAGCTCACGGGACAGGAGGGGGTCACCCCTCCACTTT.

Ten or more counts support this clonotype. This chain connects TRBV28 to TRBJ1-1; TRBD1 matches at 7 bases. V lost 6 bases to trimming and J lost 7 bases; unmatched junction nucleotides: 5. The CDR3 has 12 residues. The germline V gene has CDR1 MDHEN and CDR2 SYDVKM. DNA for the CDR3: TGTGCCAGCAGGATACAGGGGCTTGAAGCTTTCTTT. Its protein is CASRIQGLEAFF.

This clonotype was observed at least ten times. DNA of the CDR3: TGTGCCACCAGTGATTATGGCTCTGGGACCTACAATGAGCAGTTCTTC. Its protein product is CATSDYGSGTYNEQFF. The J gene is TRBJ2-1, the V gene TRBV24-1; no firm D call. V lost 2 bases and J 2 bases, leaving 12 bases between the germline ends. Per germline, CDR1 KGHDR and CDR2 SFDVKD. The CDR3 contains 16 residues.

This clonotype was counted many times. V is TRBV11-2 and J is TRBJ2-7; TRBD1 or TRBD2 may be the D gene (6 bases each). The V gene's germline CDR1 is SGHAT and CDR2 FQNNGV. Trimming took 5 bases from V and 1 from J, leaving 15 bases between them. The CDR3 contains 15 residues. CDR3 DNA: TGTGCCAGCAGCCCCTGGGGGGCCAGATCCTACGAGCAGTACTTC. It codes for CASSPWGARSYEQYF.

The chain is built from TRBV30 and TRBJ1-3; D gene uncertain. Per the germline V gene, CDR1 is GTSNPN and CDR2 is SVGIG (reference sequence). This CDR3 comprises 13 residues. The ends were cut back, 0 bases at V and 3 bases at J, with 6 bases in the middle. The CDR3, as DNA: TGTGCCTGGAGTGTCGGGATTGGAAACACCATATATTTT. This codes for CAWSVGIGNTIYF.

The CDR3 nucleotides are TGTGCCACCAGCAGAGGGGGGACAGGGCGCACCGGGGAGCTGTTTTTT. This sequence encodes CATSRGGTGRTGELFF. This chain connects TRBV15 to TRBJ2-2; 9 bases match TRBD1. The CDR3 is 16 residues long. In germline, CDR1 is LNHNV, CDR2 YYDKDF (reference sequence). V was clipped by 1 base and J by 4 bases; unmatched bases: 4. The variable domain in full, with the rest retrieved from reference TRBV15 and TRBJ2-2, is DAMVIQNPRYQVTQFGKPVTLSCSQTLNHNVMYWYQQKSSQAPKLLFHYYDKDFNNEADTPDNFQSRRPNTSFCFLDIRSPGLGDTAMYLCATSRGGTGRTGELFFGEGSRLTVL.

This chain joins TRBV4-1 and TRBJ2-2, with 10 bases matching TRBD2. With 7 bases clipped from V and 4 bases from J, the junction kept 6 bases outside the gene matches. CDR1 and CDR2 (germline): MGHRA, YSYEKL. The CDR3 extends over 15 amino acids. This CDR3 reads CASIQREGLTGELFF. CDR3 bases: TGCGCCAGCATCCAGCGGGAGGGCCTCACCGGGGAGCTGTTTTTT.

This clonotype occurred a few times. In DNA form, the CDR3 reads TGTGCCAGCAGTGAAGTACAGGGGCTAGCGGGGGAGCTGTTTTTT. Its translation: CASSEVQGLAGELFF. V usage is TRBV6-1 and J usage is TRBJ2-2; D is perhaps TRBD1 (7 bases). Germline assignment: CDR1 MNHNS and CDR2 SASEGT. The CDR3 extends over 15 amino acids. V lost 1 base and J 8 bases, leaving 14 bases between the germline ends.

As regards this clonotype: The CDR3 ends on some other residue instead of the conserved phenylalanine or tryptophan, so this is likely a read error. The chain recombines TRBV28 with TRBJ2-7; D is possibly TRBD1 (6 bases). This CDR3 spans 16 amino acids. From germline, CDR1 is MDHEN and CDR2 SYDVKM. The V end was cut by 5 bases, the J end by 4 bases, with 21 bases between. This CDR3 is CASSLRGNFRRYEQYL. The CDR3, as DNA: TGTGCCAGCAGTCTGAGGGGGAATTTTCGCCGGTACGAGCAGTACCTC.

This clonotype was observed a few times. The rearrangement joins TRBV20-1 to TRBJ1-5, with a weak D call TRBD1 (5 bases). Per the germline V gene, CDR1 is DFQATT and CDR2 is SNEGSKA (reference sequence). With 3 bases removed from V and 2 bases from J, the gap between germline ends came to 17 bases. The CDR3 length is 16 residues. This chain's CDR3 is CSARPQGLRGNQPQHF. Here the CDR3 DNA reads TGCAGTGCTAGGCCGCAGGGTCTCAGGGGCAATCAGCCCCAGCATTTT.

This clonotype was observed a few times. The CDR3 protein is CSASIGVDGYTF. The CDR3 DNA is TGCAGTGCTAGTATCGGGGTCGATGGCTACACCTTC. The chain carries TRBV20-1 and TRBJ1-2; no definite D call. Trimming cost V 3 bases and J 6 bases, with 11 bases left between them. The CDR3 has 12 amino acids. CDR1 and CDR2 from the germline V gene are DFQATT and SNEGSKA (reference sequence).

V is TRBV2 and J is TRBJ1-5; the D gene is possibly TRBD1 (6 bases). CDR1 and CDR2 (germline): SNHLY, FYNNEI. The CDR3 totals 13 residues. Trimming pared 11 bases from V and 1 base from J, leaving 12 bases between. The CDR3 DNA reads TGTGCCGGGGGCGGGGACAGCAATCAGCCCCAGCATTTT. It encodes CAGGGDSNQPQHF.

This clonotype was detected ten times or more. The chain carries TRBV6-2 or TRBV6-3 and TRBJ2-7, with D possibly being TRBD2 (5 bases). This CDR3 comprises 14 residues. Trimming left V 6 bases short and J 3 bases short, with 15 bases between. The germline V gene has CDR1 MNHEY and CDR2 SVGEGT. CDR3 region: CASSKTPGNYEQYF. The DNA of the CDR3 is TGTGCCAGCAGCAAAACTCCGGGGAACTACGAGCAGTACTTC.

In its sample, this clonotype was seen many times. V usage is TRBV6-5 and J usage is TRBJ1-1; D is uncertain. The CDR3 runs to 15 residues. Germline V gene lookup returns CDR1 MNHEY and CDR2 SVGAGI. Trimming left V 2 bases short and J 0 bases short, with 10 bases between. This CDR3 is CASSYEALVNTEAFF. The DNA for the CDR3 is TGTGCCAGCAGTTACGAGGCGTTAGTGAACACTGAAGCTTTCTTT.

The rearrangement links TRBV20-1 to TRBJ2-7, with D maybe TRBD1 (6 bases). Germline V gives CDR1 DFQATT, CDR2 SNEGSKA (reference sequence). V gave up 3 bases and J gave up 1 base, with 13 bases separating them. CDR3 length: 14 amino acids. The CDR3 sequence is CSASTTGRSYEQYF. The CDR3 DNA is TGCAGTGCTAGCACGACAGGACGATCCTACGAGCAGTACTTC.

This clonotype occurred a few times. The genes are TRBV7-3 and TRBJ2-1; 10 bases line up with TRBD2. Trimming cost V 1 base and J 4 bases; bases outside gene matches: 4. Germline lookup yields CDR1 SGHTA and CDR2 FQGTGA. This CDR3 region has 16 residues. CDR3 DNA sequence: TGTGCCAGCAGCTTAAAGGGACTAGCGAATTACAATGAGCAGTTCTTC. Encoded protein: CASSLKGLANYNEQFF.

This clonotype showed up many times. This sequence joins TRBV30 and TRBJ1-3, with D unclear. V lost 2 bases and J lost 4, with 9 bases in between. The CDR3 is 13 amino acids. Germline V gene sequence: CDR1 GTSNPN, CDR2 SVGIG (reference sequence). The CDR3: CAWSQTEGNTIYF. CDR3 DNA sequence: TGTGCCTGGAGTCAAACCGAAGGAAACACCATATATTTT.

The chain recombines TRBV4-2 with TRBJ2-3; TRBD1 aligns across 12 bases. This CDR3 region has 18 residues. V trimming: 4 bases; J trimming: 4 bases; junction bases outside the gene matches: 12. Germline-derived CDR1 and CDR2 are LGHNA and YNFKEQ. CDR3: CASSPMRPGQGAADTQYF. CDR3 DNA: TGTGCCAGCAGCCCGATGCGCCCGGGACAGGGGGCGGCAGATACGCAGTATTTT.

The chain employs TRBV6-1 and TRBJ2-1; 10 nucleotides agree with TRBD2. The length of the CDR3 is 17 residues. Germline CDR1 is MNHNS and CDR2 is SASEGT. After removal of 5 bases from V and 8 bases from J, the junction contained 15 bases not matched to a gene. The CDR3 reads CASSYRASGSIIDEQFF. The CDR3 DNA follows: TGTGCCAGCAGTTATAGGGCTAGCGGGAGTATAATTGATGAGCAGTTCTTC.

Points on this clonotype: It may be a read error: a sequence one base away is much more abundant. This chain links TRBV4-1 with TRBJ2-7; perhaps TRBD1 as D (5 bases). The CDR3 sequence is 14 residues long. V was clipped by 7 bases and J by 0 bases, with 13 bases between them. Germline V gene data show CDR1 as MGHRA and CDR2 as YSYEKL. Here the CDR3 DNA reads TGCGCCAGCAAACTACAGGTGACCTCCTACGAGCAGTACTTC. Its translation: CASKLQVTSYEQYF.

This clonotype was recorded many times. The V gene is TRBV11-2, the J gene TRBJ2-3; the D gene could be TRBD1 or TRBD2 (6 bases each). The CDR3 is 16 residues long. Trimming took off 4 bases at V and 1 base at J, with 15 bases between the two ends. CDR1 and CDR2 from the germline V gene are SGHAT and FQNNGV. The CDR3 bases are TGTGCCAGCAGCTCCACAGACGGGGGCCGCACAGATACGCAGTATTTT. It encodes CASSSTDGGRTDTQYF. Complete variable domain (other parts from reference TRBV11-2 and TRBJ2-3): EAGVAQSPRYKIIEKRQSVAFWCNPISGHATLYWYQQILGQGPKLLIQFQNNGVVDDSQLPKDRFSAERLKGVDSTLKIQPAKLEDSAVYLCASSSTDGGRTDTQYFGPGTRLTVL.

This clonotype has a count of ten or more. V is TRBV18 and J is TRBJ2-2; TRBD1 is a possible D gene (6 bases). With 2 bases removed from V and 4 bases from J, the gap between germline ends came to 11 bases. The CDR3 loop spans 15 amino acids. Germline V gene lookup returns CDR1 KGHSH and CDR2 LQKENI. The CDR3 bases are TGTGCCAGCTCACCAATGGGACAAAGCACCGGGGAGCTGTTTTTT. Amino acid sequence: CASSPMGQSTGELFF.

This clonotype was observed at least ten times. The rearrangement joins TRBV20-1 to TRBJ2-1; 9 bases are shared with TRBD2. With V trimmed by 1 base and J by 7 bases, 14 bases remained unmatched. The CDR3 consists of 17 residues. CDR1 DFQATT and CDR2 SNEGSKA come from the germline V gene (reference sequence). The CDR3 is CSARGQEGAGGVNEQFF. CDR3 bases: TGCAGTGCTAGAGGTCAGGAGGGAGCGGGAGGTGTTAATGAGCAGTTCTTC.

The chain combines TRBV29-1 with TRBJ2-7, with 8 bases identical to TRBD1. This CDR3 has 13 amino acids. The germline gives CDR1 SQVTM, CDR2 ANQGSEA. Unmatched junction bases numbered 7, after V lost 6 bases and J lost 3 bases. The CDR3 region has the DNA TGCAGCGTCTCGGACAGGGAACACTACGAGCAGTACTTC. This encodes CSVSDREHYEQYF.

This clonotype was observed at least ten times. This rearrangement joins TRBV2 to TRBJ2-7; tentatively, D is TRBD1 (5 bases). V lost 7 bases and J lost 3, with 22 bases in between. CDR1 is SNHLY and CDR2 is FYNNEI in the germline V gene. The CDR3 runs 16 residues. This CDR3 is CASIRLGVIRNYEQYF. The CDR3 DNA reads TGTGCCAGCATCCGATTAGGGGTCATACGAAACTACGAGCAGTACTTC.

This clonotype was counted a few times. The chain links TRBV10-3 to TRBJ1-5; weak D call: TRBD1 (5 bases). The ends were cut back, 0 bases at V and 0 bases at J, with 15 bases in the middle. Germline CDR1 ENHRY, CDR2 SYGVKD. This CDR3 is 18 amino acids long. CDR3 sequence reads: CAISESQLGRYSNQPQHF. The CDR3 coding sequence is TGTGCCATCAGTGAGTCGCAATTGGGGCGGTATAGCAATCAGCCCCAGCATTTT.

V is TRBV19 and J is TRBJ1-2; D is possibly TRBD1 (5 bases). The CDR3 is 12 amino acids. The V end lost 5 bases, the J end lost 4 bases, and 8 bases lay between the germline ends. CDR1 is LNHDA and CDR2 is SQIVND in the germline V gene (reference sequence). CDR3 loop: CASSPGLYGYTF. DNA of the CDR3: TGTGCCAGTAGTCCGGGACTCTATGGCTACACCTTC.

This clonotype was found a few times. The genes are TRBV28 and TRBJ2-3; the match to TRBD2 covers 7 bases. Germline V gene data show CDR1 as MDHEN and CDR2 as SYDVKM. The CDR3 is made up of 16 amino acids. V dropped 6 bases and J dropped 2; count of bases not matched to a gene: 11. CDR3 bases: TGTGCCAGCAGCATGGTATTCCGGGAGGCCACAGATACGCAGTATTTT. Amino acid sequence: CASSMVFREATDTQYF.